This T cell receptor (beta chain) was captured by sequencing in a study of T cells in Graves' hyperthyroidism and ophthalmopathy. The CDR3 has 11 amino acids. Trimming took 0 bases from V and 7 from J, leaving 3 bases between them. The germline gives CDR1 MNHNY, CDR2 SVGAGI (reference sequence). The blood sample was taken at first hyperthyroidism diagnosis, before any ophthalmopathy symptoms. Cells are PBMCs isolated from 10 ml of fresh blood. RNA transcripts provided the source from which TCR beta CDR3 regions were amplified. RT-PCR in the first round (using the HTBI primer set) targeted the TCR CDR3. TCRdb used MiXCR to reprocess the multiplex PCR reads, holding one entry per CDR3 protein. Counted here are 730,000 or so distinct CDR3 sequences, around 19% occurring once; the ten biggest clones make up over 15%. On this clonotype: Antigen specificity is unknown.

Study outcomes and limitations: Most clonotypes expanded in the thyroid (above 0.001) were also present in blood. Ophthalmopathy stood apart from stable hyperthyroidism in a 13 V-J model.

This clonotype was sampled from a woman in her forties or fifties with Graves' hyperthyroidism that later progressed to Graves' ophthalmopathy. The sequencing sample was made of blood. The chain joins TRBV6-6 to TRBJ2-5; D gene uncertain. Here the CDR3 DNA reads TGTGCCAGCAGTTACTCTGGGACCCAGTACTTC. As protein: CASSYSGTQYF.